This is a list of T cell receptor beta chains from one sample in a study of lymphopenia after photon versus proton radiotherapy. Data came from immunoSEQ multiplex PCR; TCRdb stores just in-frame clones and leaves some out. The sample shows 20,000 to 25,000 clones, less than 85% of them seen only once. Material: peripheral blood, obtained from a patient treated with photon-based radiotherapy. These TCRs come from a man aged 60 to 75 with pancreatic cancer. CDR3s include the opening cysteine and the closing phenylalanine or tryptophan. The order of the fields is V gene, D gene, J gene, clone size, CDR3 protein, CDR3 DNA. The D gene is left open where the match is weak. Rows may omit the clone size; those that give it use once, few, many or a size class.

TRBV10-2	NA	TRBJ1-5	NA	CASRTDSNQPQHF	TGCGCCAGCAGGACCGATAGCAATCAGCCCCAGCATTTT
TRBV2	NA	TRBJ1-1	NA	CASSEAQLTRNTEAFF	TGTGCCAGCAGTGAAGCCCAGCTCACCAGGAACACTGAAGCTTTCTTT
TRBV4-1	TRBD1	TRBJ1-1	NA	CASSQGIAPRGQGTEAFF	TGCGCCAGCAGCCAAGGAATTGCTCCCAGGGGGCAGGGGACTGAAGCTTTCTTT
TRBV13	TRBD2	TRBJ2-1	NA	CASDPLAGDYNEQFF	TGTGCCAGCGACCCTCTGGCGGGGGACTACAATGAGCAGTTCTTC
TRBV7-7	TRBD1	TRBJ2-7	NA	CASSRDRWDEQYF	TGTGCTAGCTCCCGGGACAGGTGGGACGAGCAGTACTTC
TRBV4-2	TRBD2	TRBJ2-7	few	CASSQGIGGAYEQYF	TGTGCCAGCAGCCAAGGAATCGGGGGGGCATACGAGCAGTACTTC
TRBV5-1	NA	TRBJ1-2	NA	CASSSLPGDYGYTF	TGCGCCAGCAGCTCCCTCCCGGGGGACTATGGCTACACCTTC
TRBV7-2	NA	TRBJ2-3	NA	CASATRAAYTDTQYF	TGTGCCAGCGCTACCCGGGCAGCTTACACAGATACGCAGTATTTT
TRBV5-4	TRBD1	TRBJ2-6	NA	CASSTPFGTGNAGANVLTF	TGTGCCAGCAGCACTCCATTTGGGACAGGGAATGCTGGGGCCAACGTCCTGACTTTC
TRBV7-3	NA	TRBJ1-1	NA	CASSLNSVGRNTEAFF	TGTGCCAGCAGCTTAAATTCCGTGGGGAGGAACACTGAAGCTTTCTTT
TRBV4-1	TRBD1	TRBJ2-7	few	CASSLGLGQGQNEQYF	TGCGCCAGCAGCCTCGGTTTGGGACAGGGGCAAAACGAGCAGTACTTC
TRBV19	NA	TRBJ1-2	NA	CASSTDRGQGYTF	TGTGCCAGTAGTACCGACCGGGGCCAGGGCTACACCTTC
TRBV6-1	NA	TRBJ2-3	NA	CASSESGLNPDTQYF	TGTGCCAGCAGTGAAAGTGGACTAAACCCGGATACGCAGTATTTT
TRBV7-2	NA	TRBJ2-3	NA	CASSLMGLNTDTQYF	TGTGCCAGCAGTTTAATGGGTCTTAACACAGATACGCAGTATTTT
TRBV18	TRBD1	TRBJ2-3	NA	CASSPPSLGGSDTQYF	TGTGCCAGCTCACCACCAAGCCTAGGGGGCTCCGATACGCAGTATTTT
TRBV30	TRBD1	TRBJ1-5	NA	CAWSNNQGAQHF	TGTGCCTGGAGTAACAACCAGGGGGCCCAGCATTTT
TRBV7-3	NA	TRBJ1-1	few	CASSFSTNTEAFF	TGTGCCAGCAGCTTTTCAACCAACACTGAAGCTTTCTTT
TRBV7-2	TRBD1	TRBJ2-7	NA	CASSPDRGRYEQYF	TGTGCCAGCAGCCCTGACAGGGGTAGGTACGAGCAGTACTTC